This T cell receptor beta chain originates from a study of cytomegalovirus exposure and HLA in healthy donors. Findings and caveats of the study: Some V segments, TRBV6-2 and TRBV6-3 among them, were indistinguishable and were therefore excluded. Presence/absence analyses rested on an assumption that sequencing depth was roughly uniform across donors.

As regards this clone: What it binds is unknown.

This PCR relied on a set of 60 Vbeta primers and 13 Jbeta primers. Libraries were prepared by immunoSEQ multiplex PCR; TCRdb keeps only in-frame clonotypes and omits some of them. The table has 89,000 or so clones, approximately 84% seen once. J lost 3 bases, V lost 9 bases, and 14 bases had no gene match. The CDR3 spans 17 residues. Germline CDR1 is LNHDA and CDR2 is SQIVND (reference sequence). This receptor was taken from a woman under 30 in good health and CMV-seropositive. Sequencing was performed on PBMCs. The chain links TRBV19 to TRBJ2-6; 7 bases match TRBD1. The CDR3 nucleotides are TGTGCCAGCGGGCTGCTGACAGGGCTTTATGGGGCCAACGTCCTGACTTTC. This sequence encodes CASGLLTGLYGANVLTF.